The 8 T cell receptor beta chains presented below share a single source sample, sequenced in a study of blood T cell repertoires in COVID-19. Clones were read by immunoSEQ multiplex PCR, and TCRdb kept only the in-frame ones, dropping some. Here the sample spans under 400,000 clones, 85% to 90% being singletons. Sequencing input: PBMCs or T cells enriched from blood (not recorded which). The receptors were gathered from a woman aged 25 to 45 who had been exposed to COVID-19.

The rearrangement links TRBV7-9 to TRBJ2-1, with a weak D call TRBD1 (5 bases). V was cut by 5 bases and J by 7 bases, with 9 bases left in between. CDR1 and CDR2 from the germline V gene are SEHNR and FQNEAQ (reference sequence). There are 12 residues in the CDR3. The CDR3 is CASSRAGNEQFF. CDR3 nucleotides: TGTGCCAGCAGCCGGGCAGGGAATGAGCAGTTCTTC. The whole variable domain, remainder taken from reference TRBV7-9 and TRBJ2-1, is DTGVSQNPRHKITKRGQNVTFRCDPISEHNRLYWYRQTLGQGPEFLTYFQNEAQLEKSRLLSDRFSAERPKGSFSTLEIQRTEQGDSAMYLCASSRAGNEQFFGPGTRLTVL.

The chain recombines TRBV9 with TRBJ2-7; D unresolved. The germline gives CDR1 SGDLS, CDR2 YYNGEE. V lost 1 base and J 6 bases, leaving 14 bases between the germline ends. The CDR3 runs to 14 residues. This chain's CDR3 is CASSVTSSRGEQYF. CDR3 bases: TGTGCCAGCAGCGTAACGAGCTCCCGCGGCGAGCAGTACTTC.

This chain links TRBV30 with TRBJ1-2; no reliable D call. V gave up 2 bases and J gave up 5 bases, with 15 bases separating them. CDR3 length: 14 residues. Germline lookup yields CDR1 GTSNPN and CDR2 SVGIG (reference sequence). The CDR3 is CAWSPHSKSYGYTF. The CDR3 bases are TGTGCCTGGAGTCCCCACAGCAAATCTTATGGCTACACCTTC.

The gene calls are TRBV11-2 and TRBJ1-6; D remains ambiguous. Trimming left V 7 bases short and J 6 bases short, with 10 bases between. Germline lookup yields CDR1 SGHAT and CDR2 FQNNGV. The CDR3 runs 13 residues. CDR3 sequence (DNA): TGTGCCAGCAACCCGGTTTTTAATTCACCCCTCCACTTT. Its protein product is CASNPVFNSPLHF.

The rearrangement joins TRBV5-6 to TRBJ2-3; tentative D call: TRBD2 (6 bases). Per germline, CDR1 SGHDT and CDR2 YYEEEE. Trimming removed 5 bases at V and 2 bases at J, with 15 bases between. This CDR3 contains 15 residues. The CDR3 coding sequence is TGTGCCAGCAGGGGTGGGACTCCCCACACAGATACGCAGTATTTT. Its protein product is CASRGGTPHTDTQYF.

The CDR3 reads CASSLGLAGADEQFF. The CDR3 DNA is TGTGCCAGCAGCCTCGGACTAGCGGGAGCTGATGAGCAGTTCTTC. This sequence joins TRBV3-1 (or the pseudogene TRBV3-2) and TRBJ2-1; 13 nucleotides line up with TRBD2. Germline lookup yields CDR1 LGHDT and CDR2 YNNKEL (reference sequence). This CDR3 comprises 15 residues. V lost 4 bases and J lost 8; bases outside the gene matches: 5.

The V gene is TRBV3-1 (or the pseudogene TRBV3-2), the J gene TRBJ2-2; D possibly corresponds to TRBD2 (5 bases). Between the trimmed V and J ends, which lost 2 bases and 6 bases, there was a span of 10 bases. Germline CDR1 LGHDT, CDR2 YNNKEL (reference sequence). CDR3 length: 14 residues. The CDR3 DNA sequence: TGTGCCAGCAGCCAACGGAGCGGACCCGGGGAGCTGTTTTTT. Its protein product is CASSQRSGPGELFF.

This chain links TRBV7-8 with TRBJ2-1, with D tentatively TRBD1 (5 bases). Germline V gene sequence: CDR1 SGHVS, CDR2 FQNEAQ. Trimming removed 1 base from V and 3 bases from J, with 19 bases in between. The CDR3 spans 18 residues. CDR3 sequence: CASSLDGKQAFLYNEQFF. The CDR3 bases are TGTGCCAGCAGCTTAGACGGAAAACAGGCGTTTCTCTACAATGAGCAGTTCTTC. Full variable domain (remainder filled in from reference TRBV7-8 and TRBJ2-1): GAGVSQSPRYKVAKRGQDVALRCDPISGHVSLFWYQQALGQGPEFLTYFQNEAQLDKSGLPSDRFFAERPEGSVSTLKIQRTQQEDSAVYLCASSLDGKQAFLYNEQFFGPGTRLTVL.